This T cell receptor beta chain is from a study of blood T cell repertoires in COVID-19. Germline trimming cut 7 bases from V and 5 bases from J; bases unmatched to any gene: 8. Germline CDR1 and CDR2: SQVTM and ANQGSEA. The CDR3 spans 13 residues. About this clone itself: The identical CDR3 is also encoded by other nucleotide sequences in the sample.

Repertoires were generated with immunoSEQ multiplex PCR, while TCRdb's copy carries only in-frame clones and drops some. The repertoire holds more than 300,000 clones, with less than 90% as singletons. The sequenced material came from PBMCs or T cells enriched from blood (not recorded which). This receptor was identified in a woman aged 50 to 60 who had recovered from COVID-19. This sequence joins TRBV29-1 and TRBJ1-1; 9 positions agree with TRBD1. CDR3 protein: CSDLQGAGTEAFF. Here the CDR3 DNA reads TGCAGCGACTTACAGGGGGCTGGGACTGAAGCTTTCTTT.